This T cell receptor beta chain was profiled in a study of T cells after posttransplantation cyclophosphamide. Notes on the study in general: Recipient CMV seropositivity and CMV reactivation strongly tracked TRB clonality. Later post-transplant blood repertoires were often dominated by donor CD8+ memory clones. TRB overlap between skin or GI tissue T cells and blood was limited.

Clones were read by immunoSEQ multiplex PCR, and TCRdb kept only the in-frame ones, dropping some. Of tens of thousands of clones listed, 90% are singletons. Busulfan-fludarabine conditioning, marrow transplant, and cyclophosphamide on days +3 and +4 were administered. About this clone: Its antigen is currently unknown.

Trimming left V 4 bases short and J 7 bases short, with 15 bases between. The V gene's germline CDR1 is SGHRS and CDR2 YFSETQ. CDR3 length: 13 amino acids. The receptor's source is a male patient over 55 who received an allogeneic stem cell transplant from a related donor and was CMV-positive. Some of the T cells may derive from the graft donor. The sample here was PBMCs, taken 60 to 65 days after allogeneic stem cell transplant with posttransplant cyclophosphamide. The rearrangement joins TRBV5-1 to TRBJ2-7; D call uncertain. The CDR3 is CASSTGSRLEQYF. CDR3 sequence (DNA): TGCGCCAGCAGCACCGGGTCCCGACTGGAGCAGTACTTC.